This is a list of T cell receptor beta chains from one sample in a study of blood T cell repertoires in COVID-19. Produced via immunoSEQ multiplex PCR; TCRdb's table is partial and in-frame only. Among about 180,000 clones listed, 70% to 80% were seen once. The sample consisted of PBMCs or T cells enriched from blood (not recorded which). The receptors shown here come from a man in his 60s who had been exposed to COVID-19. Both conserved end residues are part of each CDR3. The D gene is left open where the match is weak. Size values are once, few and many counts, or a class for expanded clones, and some rows have none.

J gene,V gene,D gene,clone size,CDR3 DNA,CDR3 protein
TRBJ2-2,TRBV11-3,TRBD2,.,TGTGCCAGCAGCTTGGGGCTTGCGGGAGTTACCGGGGAGCTGTTTTTT,CASSLGLAGVTGELFF
TRBJ1-1,TRBV5-6,.,.,TGTGCCAGCAGCCGAGAGGACGACAGGAACACTGAAGCTTTCTTT,CASSREDDRNTEAFF
TRBJ2-7,TRBV7-2,.,.,TGTGCCAGCAGCTTAGCACCGGGACTTGGGGGAGTTGAGCAGTACTTC,CASSLAPGLGGVEQYF
TRBJ1-1,TRBV5-1,.,few,TGCGCCAGCGGGGAGGAGTCGGGGGTGGGTGAAGCTTTCTTT,CASGEESGVGEAFF
TRBJ2-5,TRBV19,.,.,TGTGCCAGTAGTATAAACAGGGTTGAGACCCAGTACTTC,CASSINRVETQYF
TRBJ2-2,TRBV5-5,.,.,TGTGCCAGCAGCTTGAACGCGGGTCCCACCGGGGAGCTGTTTTTT,CASSLNAGPTGELFF
TRBJ2-1,TRBV25-1,TRBD1,.,TGTGCCAGCAACGACCAGGGGGCCTTCAATGAGCAGTTCTTC,CASNDQGAFNEQFF
TRBJ2-3,TRBV11-3,.,.,TGTGCCAGCAGACTAGCTGCTGTGGGGCCAGATACGCAGTATTTT,CASRLAAVGPDTQYF
TRBJ2-3,TRBV7-3,TRBD2,.,TGTGCCAGCAGCTTAACGGCGTTTAGCGGGAGGGCATTAGATACGCAGTATTTT,CASSLTAFSGRALDTQYF
TRBJ2-3,TRBV6-5,TRBD1,.,TGTGCCAGCAGGCCCGTGGCAGGGGGTCGGGATACGCAGTATTTT,CASRPVAGGRDTQYF
TRBJ2-1,TRBV11-2,.,.,TGTGCCAGCAGCTTAGCTGGCAGTTACAATGAGCAGTTCTTC,CASSLAGSYNEQFF
TRBJ2-1,TRBV4-2,.,.,TGTGCCAGCAGCCAAGATCGGCGGGCCAACAATGAGCAGTTCTTC,CASSQDRRANNEQFF
TRBJ2-7,TRBV10-1,TRBD2,few,TGCGCCAGCAGTGAGAGGGTAGCGGGAGCCCTCGAGCAGTACTTC,CASSERVAGALEQYF
TRBJ2-7,TRBV5-1,.,.,TGCGCCAGCAGCTTGGAGGCAGGTCAGCAGTACTTC,CASSLEAGQQYF
TRBJ1-5,TRBV9,.,.,TGTGCCAGCAGCGCTCTGGCGGATCAGCCCCAGCATTTT,CASSALADQPQHF
TRBJ2-1,TRBV27,TRBD2,.,TGTGCCAGCAGTTTATCGAAACTAGCGGGAGGGATCAATGAGCAGTTCTTC,CASSLSKLAGGINEQFF
TRBJ2-1,TRBV24-1,.,.,TGTGCCACCAGTGTGCCGGGAAATAATGAGCAGTTCTTC,CATSVPGNNEQFF
TRBJ2-1,TRBV6-2/TRBV6-3,TRBD2,.,TGTGCCAGCAGCCCCCTGGAGCGGGAGGCCCACAATGAGCAGTTCTTC,CASSPLEREAHNEQFF
TRBJ1-2,TRBV25-1,.,.,TGTGCCAGCAGTGAGGAGGGAGCTAACTATGGCTACACCTTC,CASSEEGANYGYTF
TRBJ2-7,TRBV7-8,TRBD2,.,TGTGCCAGCAGCACCGGGACTAGCGGGACCACCTACGAGCAGTACTTC,CASSTGTSGTTYEQYF
TRBJ2-7,TRBV27,.,.,TGTGCCAGCAGTGGTGGGGGCGGCCATCTCTACGAGCAGTACTTC,CASSGGGGHLYEQYF
TRBJ2-1,TRBV5-1,TRBD2,.,TGCGCCAGCAGCTTACTGGGACTAGCGGGAGGGCCTGGTGAGCAGTTCTTC,CASSLLGLAGGPGEQFF
TRBJ2-1,TRBV29-1,TRBD2,.,TGCAGCGTGACTAGCGGGAGGGCTGAGCAGTTCTTC,CSVTSGRAEQFF
TRBJ2-7,TRBV5-4,.,.,TGTGCCAGCAGCCCGGAGGGACCACGGGGGTACGAGCAGTACTTC,CASSPEGPRGYEQYF
TRBJ2-1,TRBV5-1,TRBD2,.,TGCGCCAGCAGTGTCCTAGCGGGAGCCTCTCATGAGCAGTTCTTC,CASSVLAGASHEQFF
TRBJ2-1,TRBV5-1,.,.,TGCGCCAGCAGCTTGGCCTCAGGGATCTACAATGAGCAGTTCTTC,CASSLASGIYNEQFF
TRBJ1-4,TRBV12-3/TRBV12-4,TRBD1,.,TGTGCCAGCCGGGACAGGCGGGAAAAACTGTTTTTT,CASRDRREKLFF
TRBJ2-2,TRBV4-1,.,.,TGCGCCAGCAGCCCCTCCCCGGCTAGCTGGGCCGGGGAGCTGTTTTTT,CASSPSPASWAGELFF
TRBJ1-4,TRBV6-1,.,.,TGTGCCAGCAGTGAAGTTTCAGGGGAAATTAATGAAAAACTGTTTTTT,CASSEVSGEINEKLFF
TRBJ2-2,TRBV24-1,.,.,TGTGCCACCAGGCCGGGGGTTTCCGGGGAGCTGTTTTTT,CATRPGVSGELFF
TRBJ1-5,TRBV6-5,TRBD1,.,TGTGCCAGCTATCAGGGGGCCCATAATCAGCCCCAGCATTTT,CASYQGAHNQPQHF
TRBJ2-1,TRBV6-5,.,.,TGTGCCAGCAGTTACGGGCAGAGCTCCTACAATGAGCAGTTCTTC,CASSYGQSSYNEQFF